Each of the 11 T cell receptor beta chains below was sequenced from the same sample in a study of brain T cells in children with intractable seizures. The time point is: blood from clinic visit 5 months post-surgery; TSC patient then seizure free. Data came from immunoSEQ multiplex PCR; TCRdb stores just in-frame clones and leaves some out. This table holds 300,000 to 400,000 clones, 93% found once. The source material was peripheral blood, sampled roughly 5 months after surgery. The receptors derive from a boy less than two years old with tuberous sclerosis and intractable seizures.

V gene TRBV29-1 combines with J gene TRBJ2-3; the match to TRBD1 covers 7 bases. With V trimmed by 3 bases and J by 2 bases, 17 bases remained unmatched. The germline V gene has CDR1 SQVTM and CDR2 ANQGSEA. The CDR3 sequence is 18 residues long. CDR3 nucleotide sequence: TGCAGCGTTGATACTCTTTTTGGGACAGCGGAGTACACAGATACGCAGTATTTT. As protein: CSVDTLFGTAEYTDTQYF.

CDR3 protein: CASSLFSSTGELFF. CDR3 coding DNA: TGTGCCAGCAGTTTATTTAGTAGCACCGGGGAGCTGTTTTTT. The rearrangement links TRBV27 to TRBJ2-2; D unresolved. CDR3 length: 14 amino acids. Trimming took 1 base from V and 4 from J, leaving 7 bases between them. CDR1 is MNHEY and CDR2 is SMNVEV in the germline V gene (reference sequence).

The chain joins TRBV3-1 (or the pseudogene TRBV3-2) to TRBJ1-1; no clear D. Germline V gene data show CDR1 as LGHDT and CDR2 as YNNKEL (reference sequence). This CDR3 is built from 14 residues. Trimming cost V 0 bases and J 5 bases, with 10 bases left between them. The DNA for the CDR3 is TGTGCCAGCAGCCAAGATGGTAGGTGGACTGAAGCTTTCTTT. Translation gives CASSQDGRWTEAFF.

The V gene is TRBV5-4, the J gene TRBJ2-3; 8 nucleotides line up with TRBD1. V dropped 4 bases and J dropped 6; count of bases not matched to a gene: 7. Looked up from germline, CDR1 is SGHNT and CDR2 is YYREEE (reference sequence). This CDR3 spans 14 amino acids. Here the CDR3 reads CASSAGQVLDTQYF. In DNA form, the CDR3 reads TGTGCCAGCAGCGCGGGACAGGTCTTGGATACGCAGTATTTT. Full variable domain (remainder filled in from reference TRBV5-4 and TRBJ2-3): ETGVTQSPTHLIKTRGQQVTLRCSSQSGHNTVSWYQQALGQGPQFIFQYYREEENGRGNFPPRFSGLQFPNYSSELNVNALELDDSALYLCASSAGQVLDTQYFGPGTRLTVL.

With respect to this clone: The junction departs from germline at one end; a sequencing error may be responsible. The CDR3 protein is CASTQIPGAYGHTQYF. For the CDR3, the DNA is TGCGCCAGCACCCAAATCCCGGGGGCATACGGACATACGCAGTATTTT. This chain joins TRBV4-1 and TRBJ2-3; D is possibly TRBD1 or TRBD2 (6 bases each). The CDR3 contains 16 residues. Germline CDR1 MGHRA, CDR2 YSYEKL.

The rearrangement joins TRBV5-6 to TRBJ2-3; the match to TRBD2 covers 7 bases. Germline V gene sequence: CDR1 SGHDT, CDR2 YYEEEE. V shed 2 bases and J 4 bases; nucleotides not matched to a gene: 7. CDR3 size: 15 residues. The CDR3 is CASSFWASGADTQYF. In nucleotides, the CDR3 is TGTGCCAGCAGCTTCTGGGCTAGCGGTGCAGATACGCAGTATTTT. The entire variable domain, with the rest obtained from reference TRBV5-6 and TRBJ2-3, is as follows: DAGVTQSPTHLIKTRGQQVTLRCSPKSGHDTVSWYQQALGQGPQFIFQYYEEEERQRGNFPDRFSGHQFPNYSSELNVNALLLGDSALYLCASSFWASGADTQYFGPGTRLTVL.

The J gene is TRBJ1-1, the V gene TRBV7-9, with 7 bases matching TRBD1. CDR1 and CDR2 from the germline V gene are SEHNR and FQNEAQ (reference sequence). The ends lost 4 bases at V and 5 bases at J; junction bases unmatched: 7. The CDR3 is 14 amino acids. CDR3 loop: CASSSTGDGTEAFF. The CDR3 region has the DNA TGTGCCAGCAGCTCCACAGGGGACGGGACTGAAGCTTTCTTT.

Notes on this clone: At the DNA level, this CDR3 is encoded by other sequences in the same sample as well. The CDR3 nucleotides read TGTGCCAGCAGCGTAGGTGGGGGGGGCACTGAAGCTTTCTTT. This sequence encodes CASSVGGGGTEAFF. The chain couples TRBV9 to TRBJ1-1; a possible D gene is TRBD1 (5 bases). Germline-derived CDR1 and CDR2 are SGDLS and YYNGEE. V lost 0 bases and J 4 bases, leaving 10 bases between the germline ends. This CDR3 has 14 amino acids.

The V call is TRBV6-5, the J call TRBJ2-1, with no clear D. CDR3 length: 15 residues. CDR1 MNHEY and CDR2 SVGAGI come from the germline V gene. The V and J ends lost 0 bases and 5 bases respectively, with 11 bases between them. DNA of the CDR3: TGTGCCAGCAGTTACTCGAGTAGCAGCCACAATGAGCAGTTCTTC. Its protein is CASSYSSSSHNEQFF.

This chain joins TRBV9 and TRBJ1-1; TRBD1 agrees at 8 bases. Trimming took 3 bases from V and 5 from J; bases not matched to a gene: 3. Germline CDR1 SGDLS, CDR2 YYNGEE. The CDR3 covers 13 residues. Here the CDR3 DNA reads TGTGCCAGCAGCGCCCGACAGGGGACTGAAGCTTTCTTT. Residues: CASSARQGTEAFF.

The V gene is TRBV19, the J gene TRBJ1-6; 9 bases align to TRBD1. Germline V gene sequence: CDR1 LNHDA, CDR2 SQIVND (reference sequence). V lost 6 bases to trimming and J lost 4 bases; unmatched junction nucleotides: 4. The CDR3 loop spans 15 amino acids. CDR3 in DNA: TGTGCCAGTAGGGAGGACAGGGGATATAATTCACCCCTCCACTTT. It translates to CASREDRGYNSPLHF.